This TCR beta chain was sequenced for a study of blood T cell repertoires in COVID-19 (dated by TCRdb to the early 2020s). Study-wide context: Samples from collaborators originated in the United States, Italy and Spain and spanned both the acute and convalescent phases of COVID-19. The material from the prospective study consisted of cDNA or gDNA derived from T cells, B-cell-depleted T cells, or PBMCs. The dataset comprised deeply sampled blood TCRbeta repertoires from subjects exposed to, actively infected with, or recovered from COVID-19. The repertoires were released in a freely available public database meant as a resource for research on the immune response to SARS-CoV-2. Sample metadata almost always included a de-identified subject ID, COVID-19 status, age in years and sex. Samples were obtained from the ongoing ImmuneRACE study (first 160 participants) and from about 1,300 subjects provided by 6 global collaborators. Where available, HLA class I and class II types were taken from metadata supplied by the sample provider and were not determined by assay-based typing. The paper as a whole reports these results and caveats: Clinical and demographic metadata were provided uncurated, with the amount varying by source and participant.

TCRbeta CDR3 regions were amplified from genomic DNA using the immunoSEQ Assay, a bias-controlled multiplex PCR. Per the original workflow: Nucleated cell counts per sample were estimated from amplification of reference gene primers within the assay. Sequence reads were collapsed and filtered to measure the absolute abundance of every unique TCRbeta CDR3 rearrangement. For each sample, productive Simpson clonality was calculated as the square root of Simpson's diversity index across productive rearrangements. In TCRdb, the immuneACCESS table is reduced to in-frame sequences with V and J assigned. These tables do not hold every clone; where another copy was compared, an unresolved V gene accounts for under half, and the others remain unexplained. Clone size and the V and J calls come from that table; the DNA yielded D and trimming. The sample records 130,000 to 150,000 clones, more than 75% of which are singletons. Around 13% of the sample is held by the ten biggest clonotypes.

This clone was seen more than once but under ten times. Its antigen is currently not known. Base qualities are missing; no much larger clone stands one base away. Measured from the cysteine to the phenylalanine, the CDR3 is 14 residues long. Solely the CDR3 DNA is kept, with 42 bases framed from the first base. V sheds 3 bases and J sheds 5 bases, leaving 10 bases between their ends. The germline V gene encodes CDR1 KGHSH and CDR2 LQKENI. Collaborating institutions collected whole blood in K2EDTA tubes following their own protocols. For TCRbeta analysis, collaborators shipped samples as frozen whole blood, isolated PBMCs, or DNA extracted from either of those sample types.

This clonotype was sampled from an elderly man with acute or convalescent COVID-19. The sequencing input was peripheral blood. Recombination linked TRBV18 to TRBJ2-2, and possibly TRBD2, on 5 matching bases. The CDR3 protein sequence reads: CASSPRAGTGELFF. Read as DNA, the sequence is TGTGCCAGCTCACCGCGGGCGGGTACCGGGGAGCTGTTTTTT. When the CDR3 is completed using the reference TRBV18 and TRBJ2-2 genes on either side, the full variable domain is NAGVMQNPRHLVRRRGQEARLRCSPMKGHSHVYWYRQLPEEGLKFMVYLQKENIIDESGMPKERFSAEFPKEGPSILRIQQVVRGDSAAYFCASSPRAGTGELFFGEGSRLTVL.